This TCR beta chain is drawn from a study of cytomegalovirus exposure and HLA in healthy donors. Details on this clone: Its antigen is as yet unknown.

The PCR had 60 Vbeta and 13 Jbeta primers. Libraries were prepared by immunoSEQ multiplex PCR; TCRdb keeps only in-frame clonotypes and omits some of them. The sample has over 150,000 clones; about 75% are singletons. Study conclusions and caveats: Later analysis identified a missense DCLRE1C variant that was linked to TCR beta V- and J-gene trimming. In a later analysis, across HLA loci, associated TCR counts were highest for DRB1, lowest for HLA-C.

This TCR was recovered from a man aged 18 to 30 in good health and CMV-seronegative. Sequenced material: PBMCs.

For the CDR3, the DNA is TGCGCCAGCAGCCAAGATACGGGACTAGCGGGAGGAATTTCAGATACGCAGTATTTT. Its protein is CASSQDTGLAGGISDTQYF. The V and J genes are TRBV4-3 and TRBJ2-3; 15 bases match TRBD2. Trimming at V came to 0 bases and at J to 4 bases, leaving 8 bases not matched to a gene. This CDR3 is built from 19 residues. The germline CDR1 and CDR2 sequences are LGHNA and YSLEER.